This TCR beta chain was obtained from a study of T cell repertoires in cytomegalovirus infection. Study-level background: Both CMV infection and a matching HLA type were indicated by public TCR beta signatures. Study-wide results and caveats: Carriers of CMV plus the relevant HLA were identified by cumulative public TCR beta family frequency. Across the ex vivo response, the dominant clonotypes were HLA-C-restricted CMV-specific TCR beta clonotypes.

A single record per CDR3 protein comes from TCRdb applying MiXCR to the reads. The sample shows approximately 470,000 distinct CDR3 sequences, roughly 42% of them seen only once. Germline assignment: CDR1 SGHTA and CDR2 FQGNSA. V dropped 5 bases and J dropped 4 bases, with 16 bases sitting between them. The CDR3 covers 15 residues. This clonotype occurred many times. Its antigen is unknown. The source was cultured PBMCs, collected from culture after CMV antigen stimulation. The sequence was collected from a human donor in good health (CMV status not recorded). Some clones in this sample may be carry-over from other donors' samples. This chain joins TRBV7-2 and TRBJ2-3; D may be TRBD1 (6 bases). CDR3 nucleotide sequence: TGTGCCAGCAGCCCTCAGGCAGGGGTTCCAGATACGCAGTATTTT. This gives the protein CASSPQAGVPDTQYF.